Given below is one T cell receptor (beta chain) in context. Its antigen is unknown. This sample is part of a study of cytomegalovirus exposure and HLA in healthy donors. PCR primers comprised 60 Vbeta and 13 Jbeta primers. The assay was immunoSEQ multiplex PCR, and TCRdb's table has in-frame clones only and misses some. The sample features approximately 47,000 clones, with roughly a sixth in its top ten. General study points: Earlier findings revealed that most TCR beta V segments proved productive either about 90% or about 30% of the time. Many donors carried some public TCRs, although rarity characterized most TCR sequences.

V gave up 0 bases and J gave up 4 bases, with 13 bases separating them. The germline gives CDR1 PRHDT, CDR2 FYEKMQ (reference sequence). This CDR3 contains 15 residues. This sequence joins TRBV13 and TRBJ2-7, with a weak D call TRBD1 (6 bases). The receptor's source is a male donor in good health and CMV-seronegative. Material for sequencing was PBMCs. For the CDR3, the DNA is TGTGCCAGCAGCTTAGGACAGGGTCCCCCTTACGAGCAGTACTTC. This gives the protein CASSLGQGPPYEQYF.